Below, 6 T cell receptor beta chains from the same sample are listed, as sequenced in a study of CD8 T cells in Susac syndrome. Reverse transcription of roughly 0.5 to 1 ug RNA was carried out with random hexamers. TCRdb reprocessed the immunoSEQ multiplex PCR reads with MiXCR, giving one entry per CDR3 protein. The sample contains around 71,000 distinct CDR3 sequences, 90% to 95% of which appear only once. The sample consisted of CD4+ T cells from PBMCs. These receptors came from a human donor with Susac syndrome.

The chain links TRBV10-2 to TRBJ1-2; D remains ambiguous. Germline assignment: CDR1 WSHSY and CDR2 SAAADI. This CDR3 region has 13 residues. V was clipped by 3 bases and J by 7 bases, with 12 bases between them. The CDR3 DNA reads as TGCGCCAGCAGTGAAGCACAGTATGCTGGCTACACCTTC. This codes for CASSEAQYAGYTF.

The chain carries TRBV20-1 and TRBJ1-4; unclear D gene. CDR3 length equals 15 residues. CDR1 and CDR2 from the germline V gene are DFQATT and SNEGSKA (reference sequence). V was shortened by 0 bases and J by 8 bases, with 16 bases between the two germline ends. CDR3 sequence reads: CSARDLAVAGEKLFF. CDR3 nucleotides: TGCAGTGCTAGAGATTTAGCGGTCGCTGGGGAAAAACTGTTTTTT.

This chain uses TRBV10-3 with TRBJ1-1; D is unclear. CDR3 length equals 13 residues. Germline V gene sequence: CDR1 ENHRY, CDR2 SYGVKD. Trimming removed 6 bases at V and 4 bases at J, with 12 bases between. Written as DNA, the CDR3 is TGTGCCATCAGGGTGAGTTTAGGCACTGAAGCTTTCTTT. Amino acid sequence: CAIRVSLGTEAFF.

The chain joins TRBV7-2 to TRBJ1-2, with D unresolved. The V end lost 5 bases, the J end lost 0 bases, and 16 bases lay between the germline ends. CDR3 length equals 16 residues. Germline assignment: CDR1 SGHTA and CDR2 FQGNSA. The CDR3 nucleotides are TGTGCCAGCAGCCAAACTAACATTCCCTCTAACTATGGCTACACCTTC. Amino acids: CASSQTNIPSNYGYTF.

The chain links TRBV19 to TRBJ2-1, with 7 bases aligning to TRBD2. V dropped 3 bases and J dropped 1; count of bases not matched to a gene: 6. This CDR3 region has 16 residues. CDR1 and CDR2 from the germline V gene are LNHDA and SQIVND (reference sequence). CDR3 loop: CASSMWRGSSYNEQFF. The CDR3 DNA reads TGTGCCAGTAGTATGTGGCGGGGGTCGTCCTACAATGAGCAGTTCTTC.

V gene TRBV4-2 combines with J gene TRBJ1-6; 7 bases align to TRBD1. Germline V gene data show CDR1 as LGHNA and CDR2 as YNFKEQ. The CDR3 is made up of 16 amino acids. V gave up 1 base and J gave up 9 bases; unmatched junction bases: 9. The CDR3 DNA reads TGTGCCAGCAGCCAAGCCGAGGGGGCGGATGTTTCACCCCTCCACTTT. Its protein is CASSQAEGADVSPLHF.